The rows below give T cell receptor beta chains drawn from one sample of a study of blood T cell repertoires in COVID-19. Profiling relied on immunoSEQ multiplex PCR, and the TCRdb table lists in-frame clones only, not all of them. Here the sample spans over 100,000 clones, roughly 86% being singletons. The sample taken for sequencing was peripheral blood. These TCRs come from a woman aged 65 to 85 with COVID-19, enrolled during active disease. Both conserved end residues are part of each CDR3. A D gene is named only where the DNA matches it firmly. Size is omitted from some rows. Given values are once, few, many or a class for expanded clones.

>TRBJ1-1|TRBV11-2|-|-
TGTGCCAGCAGCTTAGATCCGACAGCTGAAGCTTTCTTT
CASSLDPTAEAFF
>TRBJ2-2|TRBV3-1/TRBV3-2|-|TRBD2
TGTGCCAGCAGCCGCGGGACTAGCGGGGGTGGCACCGGGGAGCTGTTTTTT
CASSRGTSGGGTGELFF
>TRBJ2-7|TRBV12-3/TRBV12-4|-|-
TGTGCCAGCAGTTTATTCGGGGACTACGAGCAGTACTTC
CASSLFGDYEQYF
>TRBJ2-7|TRBV7-2|-|-
TGTGCCAGCAGCTTATATCCCCGAGACGAGCAGTACTTC
CASSLYPRDEQYF
>TRBJ1-2|TRBV7-9|-|-
TGTGCCAGCAGGTTAGGAGGGCAGGAGGCTGGCTACACCTTC
CASRLGGQEAGYTF
>TRBJ2-2|TRBV19|-|-
TGTGCCAGTAGTTCCGTGGGGGGACCGAACACCGGGGAGCTGTTTTTT
CASSSVGGPNTGELFF
>TRBJ1-3|TRBV3-1/TRBV3-2|-|-
TGTGCCAGCAGCCAAGGCGCCTACCCTGGAAACACCATATATTTT
CASSQGAYPGNTIYF
>TRBJ1-1|TRBV7-3|once|TRBD1
TGTGCCAGCAGCACGGACAGGTTGAACACTGAAGCTTTCTTT
CASSTDRLNTEAFF
>TRBJ1-6|TRBV7-9|few|TRBD1
TGTGCCAGCAGCCCTATTGGACAGGGCGTCCATAATTCACCCCTCCACTTT
CASSPIGQGVHNSPLHF
>TRBJ1-1|TRBV15|-|-
TGTGCCACCAGCAGAGAGCCCCCGAGAGGTACCAAGGCTTTCTTT
CATSREPPRGTKAFF
>TRBJ1-1|TRBV2|few|TRBD1
TGTGCCAGCAGTGCGGACAGGGTCACTGAAGCTTTCTTT
CASSADRVTEAFF
>TRBJ1-1|TRBV6-5|-|-
TGTGCCAGCAGGGCAAGGGGCCTCATGAACACTGAAGCTTTCTTT
CASRARGLMNTEAFF
>TRBJ1-2|TRBV30|-|-
TGTGCCTCCTTCAACAGATACTCTAACTATGGCTACACCTTC
CASFNRYSNYGYTF
>TRBJ2-2|TRBV6-5|-|TRBD1
TGTGCCAGCAGTTCGGACAGGGGGATCACCGGGGAGCTGTTTTTT
CASSSDRGITGELFF
>TRBJ1-5|TRBV7-8|-|-
TGTGCCAGCAGCTTAGCGGGCAGATATAGCAATCAGCCCCAGCATTTT
CASSLAGRYSNQPQHF
>TRBJ2-2|TRBV30|-|TRBD2
TGTGCCTGGAGTCCCCCGGGACTAGCGGGGGGGAACACCGGGGAGCTGTTTTTT
CAWSPPGLAGGNTGELFF
>TRBJ1-1|TRBV28|-|-
TGTGCCAGCAGTCGAGGGATTTACACTGAAGCTTTCTTT
CASSRGIYTEAFF
>TRBJ1-5|TRBV28|-|-
TGTGCCAGCAGTATACAGGGTTCGGGAAAATATAGCAATCAGCCCCAGCATTTT
CASSIQGSGKYSNQPQHF
>TRBJ1-6|TRBV28|-|TRBD1
TGTGCCAGCAGTCCCCAGACAGGGGGTTCTTCACCCCTCCACTTT
CASSPQTGGSSPLHF
>TRBJ2-1|TRBV7-9|-|-
TGTGCCAGCGGCAGCTACAATGAGCAGTTCTTC
CASGSYNEQFF
>TRBJ2-7|TRBV20-1|-|-
TGCAGTGCTAGTCCGCTCAGGGTTGACTACGAGCAGTACTTC
CSASPLRVDYEQYF
>TRBJ2-7|TRBV19|once|-
TGTGCCAGTAGTATGACAGGTCGCAACGAGCAGTACTTC
CASSMTGRNEQYF
>TRBJ2-1|TRBV27|-|-
TGTGCCAGCAGTTTGTGGGGGGGCGGGTCCTACAATGAGCAGTTCTTC
CASSLWGGGSYNEQFF
>TRBJ1-2|TRBV30|-|TRBD1
TGTGCCTGGAGTGTACGCCGGGACAGGGGCCTCTATGGCTACACCTTC
CAWSVRRDRGLYGYTF
>TRBJ1-2|TRBV6-5|-|TRBD1
TGTGCCAGCACCTCCCGGGACAGGGGATACTATGGCTACACCTTC
CASTSRDRGYYGYTF
>TRBJ1-5|TRBV11-2|few|TRBD1
TGTGCCAGCAGCTCGACAGGGGTTCAGCCCCAGCATTTT
CASSSTGVQPQHF
>TRBJ1-1|TRBV27|-|TRBD1
TGTGCCAGCAGCCTAGGGGGCGTGAACACTGAAGCTTTCTTT
CASSLGGVNTEAFF
>TRBJ2-3|TRBV7-2|-|TRBD2
TGTGCCAGCAGCCCCCCCCGGGGCGGGGGGGCGATTGGGGATACGCAGTATTTT
CASSPPRGGGAIGDTQYF
>TRBJ1-5|TRBV6-4|-|-
TGTGCCAGCAGCGCGGACAGAAATCAGCCCCAGCATTTT
CASSADRNQPQHF
>TRBJ1-1|TRBV2|-|TRBD1
TGTGCCAGCAGCCGACAGGGGGCGCGAACTGAAGCTTTCTTT
CASSRQGARTEAFF
>TRBJ1-3|TRBV3-1/TRBV3-2|-|-
TGTGCCAGCAGCCAAGACAGGGGACCTGGAAACACCATATATTTT
CASSQDRGPGNTIYF
>TRBJ2-1|TRBV27|-|TRBD2
TGTGCCAGCAGTTTATCGACACGGGGGGTTCTCCATGAGCAGTTCTTC
CASSLSTRGVLHEQFF
>TRBJ1-1|TRBV10-1|-|-
TGCGCCAGCGGCGGGTGGAGAATGAACACTGAAGCTTTCTTT
CASGGWRMNTEAFF
>TRBJ2-3|TRBV27|-|TRBD2
TGTGCCAGCAGTTTGGGGACTACAACAGATACGCAGTATTTT
CASSLGTTTDTQYF
>TRBJ2-3|TRBV4-2|-|-
TGTGCCAGCAGCCAAGATTTGGGGGCGACCGATACGCAGTATTTT
CASSQDLGATDTQYF
>TRBJ1-5|TRBV9|few|-
TGTGCCAGCAGCGACGGGGGAGGTTATAGTCAACCCCAGCATTTT
CASSDGGGYSQPQHF
>TRBJ2-5|TRBV5-1|-|-
TGCGCCAGCAGCCCGGCGGGTGTTAGCCCAGAGACCCAGTACTTC
CASSPAGVSPETQYF
>TRBJ1-4|TRBV15|-|TRBD1
TGTGCCACCAGCAGAGGGACAGGGAAGAATGAAAAACTGTTTTTT
CATSRGTGKNEKLFF
>TRBJ2-2|TRBV5-5|-|-
TGTGCCAGCAGCCTCCGGGTGGATGGTAACACCGGGGAGCTGTTTTTT
CASSLRVDGNTGELFF
>TRBJ1-2|TRBV2|-|-
TGTGCCAGCAGTGAAGGGACATGGTTGGATAACTATGGCTACACCTTC
CASSEGTWLDNYGYTF
>TRBJ2-1|TRBV19|-|-
TGTGCCAGTAGTATAGCATACTCGTTCTACAATGAGCAGTTCTTC
CASSIAYSFYNEQFF
>TRBJ2-2|TRBV5-1|-|TRBD2
TGCGCCAGCAGCTTGGTGACTAGCGGGGAGGTCGGGGAGCTGTTTTTT
CASSLVTSGEVGELFF
>TRBJ1-5|TRBV12-5|-|-
TGTGCTAGTGGTCTCTGGACAGTTAGCAATCAGCCCCAGCATTTT
CASGLWTVSNQPQHF
>TRBJ1-6|TRBV5-1|few|-
TGCGCCAGCAGCTTGGGTATGCGGGACGTGGGTTCACCCCTCCACTTT
CASSLGMRDVGSPLHF
>TRBJ2-1|TRBV29-1|-|-
TGCAGCGCTGGGACTCGCTACAATGAGCAGTTCTTC
CSAGTRYNEQFF
>TRBJ2-7|TRBV18|-|-
TGTGCCAGCTCACCAAAATCGTACGAGCAGTACTTC
CASSPKSYEQYF
>TRBJ2-1|TRBV5-1|-|TRBD2
TGCGCCAGCAGCTCCACGCCCCCGGGACTAGCGGGGGCCTACAATGAGCAGTTCTTC
CASSSTPPGLAGAYNEQFF
>TRBJ1-2|TRBV5-6|-|TRBD1
TGTGCCAGCAGCACGGACAGGACCTTCTATGGCTACACCTTC
CASSTDRTFYGYTF
>TRBJ2-6|TRBV30|-|TRBD2
TGTGCCTGGTTCCCGGGGAGGGCTCAGAGCTCTGGGGCCAACGTCCTGACTTTC
CAWFPGRAQSSGANVLTF
>TRBJ2-3|TRBV5-4|-|TRBD1
TGTGCCAGCAGCACACCCGGGACAGGCACAGATACGCAGTATTTT
CASSTPGTGTDTQYF
>TRBJ1-5|TRBV6-5|-|-
TGTGCCAGCAGTTACGAGCGTAATCAGCCCCAGCATTTT
CASSYERNQPQHF
>TRBJ1-4|TRBV20-1|few|-
TGCAGTGCTAGTCTCAGGAATGAAAAACTGTTTTTT
CSASLRNEKLFF
>TRBJ1-4|TRBV18|few|-
TGTGCCAGCTCCGATTCCAAGGGGATTAATGAAAAACTGTTTTTT
CASSDSKGINEKLFF
>TRBJ2-7|TRBV2|few|-
TGTGCCAGCAACTCGGAGGGAATCCACGAGCAGTACTTC
CASNSEGIHEQYF
>TRBJ1-2|TRBV6-1|-|TRBD1
TGTGCCAGCAGTGGAGAGAGACAGGGGCCCTGGGTTAGGGGCTACACCTTT
CASSGERQGPWVRGYTF
>TRBJ2-3|TRBV3-1/TRBV3-2|-|TRBD2
TGTGCCAGCAGCCCTGGACTAGCGGGGGGCCAAACTAGCACAGATACGCAGTATTTT
CASSPGLAGGQTSTDTQYF
>TRBJ2-3|TRBV5-1|-|TRBD1
TGCGCCAGCAGCCGGACAGGCGTGCGCGCAGATACGCAGTATTTT
CASSRTGVRADTQYF
>TRBJ2-7|TRBV29-1|-|TRBD2
TGCAGCGTGACCGCCACGGGGGGGAGTCCATACGAGCAGTACTTC
CSVTATGGSPYEQYF